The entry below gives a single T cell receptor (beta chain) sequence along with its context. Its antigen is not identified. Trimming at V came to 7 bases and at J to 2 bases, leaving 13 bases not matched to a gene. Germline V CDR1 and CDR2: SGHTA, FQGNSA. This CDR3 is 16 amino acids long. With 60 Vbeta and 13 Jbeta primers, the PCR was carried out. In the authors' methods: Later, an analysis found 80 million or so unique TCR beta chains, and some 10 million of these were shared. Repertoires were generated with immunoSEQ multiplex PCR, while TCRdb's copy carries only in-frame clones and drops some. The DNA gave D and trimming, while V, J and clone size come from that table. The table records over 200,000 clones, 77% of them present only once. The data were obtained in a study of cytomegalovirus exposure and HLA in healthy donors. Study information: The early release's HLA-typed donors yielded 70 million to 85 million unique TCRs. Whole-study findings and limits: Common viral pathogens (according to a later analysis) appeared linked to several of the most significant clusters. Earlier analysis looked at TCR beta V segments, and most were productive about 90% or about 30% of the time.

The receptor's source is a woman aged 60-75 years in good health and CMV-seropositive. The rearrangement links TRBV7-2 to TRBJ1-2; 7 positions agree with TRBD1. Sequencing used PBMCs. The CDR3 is CASTFRTGAPNYGYTF. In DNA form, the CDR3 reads TGTGCCAGCACCTTCCGAACAGGGGCTCCCAACTATGGCTACACCTTC. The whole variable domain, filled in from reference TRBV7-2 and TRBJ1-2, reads GAGVSQSPSNKVTEKGKDVELRCDPISGHTALYWYRQSLGQGLEFLIYFQGNSAPDKSGLPSDRFSAERTGGSVSTLTIQRTQQEDSAVYLCASTFRTGAPNYGYTFGSGTRLTVV.